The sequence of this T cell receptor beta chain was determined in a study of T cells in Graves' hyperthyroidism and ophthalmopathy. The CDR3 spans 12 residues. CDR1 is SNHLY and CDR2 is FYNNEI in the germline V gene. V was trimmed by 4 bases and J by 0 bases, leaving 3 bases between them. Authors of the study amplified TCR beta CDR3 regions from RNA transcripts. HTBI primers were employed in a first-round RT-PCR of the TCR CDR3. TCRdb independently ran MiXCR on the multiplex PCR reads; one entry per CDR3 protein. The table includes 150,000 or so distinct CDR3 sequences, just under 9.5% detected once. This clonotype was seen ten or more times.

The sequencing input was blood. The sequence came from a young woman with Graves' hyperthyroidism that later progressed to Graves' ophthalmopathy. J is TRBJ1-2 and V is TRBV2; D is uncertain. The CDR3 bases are TGTGCCAGCAGTGGTCCTAACTATGGCTACACCTTC. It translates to CASSGPNYGYTF.